This TCR beta chain was obtained from a study of T-cell memory formation after mild COVID-19 (TCRdb year 2021). At the level of the whole study: Most TCR sequence clusters were specific to one of the two donors. In a couple of donors, T-cell clones that expanded and contracted after mild COVID-19 were followed by sequencing TCRalpha and TCRbeta repertoires longitudinally. The cohort was made up of two young adult volunteers, one female and one male, who were previously healthy. What the study reported, not specific to this receptor: Contracting CD4+ clones appeared mostly in the CM and EM memory subsets, whereas CD8+ clones were enriched in EMRA. The study included only a couple of mild cases, and larger cohorts that include severe cases with pre-infection samples were judged to be necessary. From day 15 to 85, contracting clones showed balanced CD4/CD8 phenotypes, whereas a second wave of clones that expanded from day 15 to 37 leaned towards CD4+. SARS-CoV-2 specificity was not confirmed for the second-wave clones peaking on day 37. Some responding clones were detected in pre-infection memory, which suggested that pre-existing cross-reactive memory T cells had joined the SARS-CoV-2 response.

About this clonotype: It lacks a known antigen. One base away there is no much larger clone; base qualities are not given.

PBMCs were isolated by Ficoll-Paque density gradient centrifugation. This sample was sequenced with an Illumina NovaSeq 6000. TCRalpha and TCRbeta cDNA libraries were constructed by 5'RACE with constant-segment primers, with sample barcodes and unique molecular identifiers being introduced. RNA was extracted from every sample with Trizol reagent. Amplification of the libraries took two PCR steps, and the second step added a second sample barcode plus Illumina TruSeq adapters. The libraries were sequenced on an Illumina NovaSeq using 2 x 150 bp paired-end reads. The authors' analysis ran thus. The reads were demultiplexed and collapsed into UMI-guided consensus sequences using migec v1.2.7. With mixcr v2.1.11, UMI consensuses were aligned to TRA and TRB V and J templates and assembled into clonotypes. Clonotypes were classified as expanded or contracted when called significant by both edgeR and NoisET, with noise models trained on biological replicates. For edgeR calls, the thresholds were a false discovery rate-adjusted p below 0.01 and a log2 fold-change of 1. As an exploratory analysis of dynamics, PCA with hierarchical clustering was applied to max-normalized trajectories of the 1000 most abundant clonotypes. Separately sequenced CD4+ and CD8+ repertoires were used to assign a CD4 or CD8 phenotype to each responding clone. TCRdb handled the public reads itself, with Q25 trimming in fastp and clone calling in MiXCR, and kept productive beta chains. Rows merge per CDR3 protein into single entries with the most common DNA and genes. Clone size and V and J calls follow TCRdb, not the original study. Within this sample are 350,000 to 450,000 distinct CDR3 sequences, with approximately 27% of them counted one time only. Jointly, the top ten make up approximately 15% of the sample.

V drops 4 bases and J drops 8 bases, leaving 11 bases in between. The CDR3 measures 12 amino acids from cysteine to phenylalanine. The only DNA kept is the CDR3, 36 bases in frame from the first base. The sequence is built from TRBV12-3 or TRBV12-4 and TRBJ1-2; TRBD1 is perhaps the D gene, given 6 matching bases. The origin of this receptor is an adult woman who had mild COVID-19 (a few samples of this study predate the infection). The sample titles of this study are shuffled in the database, so cell type and time point are left out; the donor was told from shared clones. Input material: PBMCs or a T cell subset sorted from them (not recorded which). The DNA sequence is TGTGCCAGCAGTTCGGGGGCGCGGGGCTACACCTTC. Its protein is CASSSGARGYTF.